The clone carrying this TCR beta chain is labeled as medium-sized. Its antigen is as yet unknown. One end of the junction fails to match germline, which may point to a read error. The data are from a study of OX40 agonist ivuxolimab in advanced cancers. About the research overall: Ivuxolimab, which patients received intravenously every 2 weeks, was dosed at 0.01 to 10 mg/kg.

Findings and limits, study-wide: By week 6 at 0.1 to 3.0 mg/kg, blood CD4+ and CD8+ T cells had expanded clonally.

The germline CDR1 and CDR2 sequences are MNHEY and SMNVEV (reference sequence). The CDR3 runs 14 residues. Generated by immunoSEQ multiplex PCR, the TCRdb table keeps only in-frame clones and is missing some. The sample has over 75,000 clones; about 90% are singletons. The chain couples TRBV27 to TRBJ2-7; D is perhaps TRBD1 or TRBD2 (5 bases each). The origin of this receptor is an adult with an advanced solid tumor such as melanoma, head and neck, liver or kidney cancer. Sequencing used CD4+ or CD8+ T cells sorted from blood, obtained in a trial of the OX40 agonist ivuxolimab. CDR3 coding DNA: TGTGCCAGCCGTTTTGTCGGGACCCCTGGGGAGCAGTACTTC. Its protein is CASRFVGTPGEQYF.